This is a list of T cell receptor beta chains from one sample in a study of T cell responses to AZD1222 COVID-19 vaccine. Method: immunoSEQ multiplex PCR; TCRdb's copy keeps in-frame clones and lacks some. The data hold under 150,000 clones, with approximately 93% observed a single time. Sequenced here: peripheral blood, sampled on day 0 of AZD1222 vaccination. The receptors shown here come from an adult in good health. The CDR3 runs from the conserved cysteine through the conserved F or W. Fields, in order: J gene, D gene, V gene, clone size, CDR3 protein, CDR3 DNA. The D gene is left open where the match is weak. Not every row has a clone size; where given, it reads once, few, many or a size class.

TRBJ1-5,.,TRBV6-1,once,CASSEYTTANQPQHF,TGTGCCAGCAGTGAATATACGACAGCTAATCAGCCCCAGCATTTT
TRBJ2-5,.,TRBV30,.,CAWSVGGTQTQYF,TGTGCCTGGAGTGTGGGCGGGACACAGACCCAGTACTTC
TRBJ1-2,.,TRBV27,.,CASSLSGGPFYGYTF,TGTGCCAGCAGTTTATCGGGGGGGCCCTTCTATGGCTACACCTTC
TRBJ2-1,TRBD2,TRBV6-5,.,CASTKLAADNEQFF,TGTGCCAGCACCAAGCTAGCGGCGGACAATGAGCAGTTCTTC
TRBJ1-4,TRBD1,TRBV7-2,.,CASSPDRAREKLFF,TGTGCCAGCAGCCCCGACAGGGCCCGTGAAAAACTGTTTTTT
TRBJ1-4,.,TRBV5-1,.,CASSLGPSNEKLFF,TGCGCCAGCAGCTTGGGGCCGAGTAATGAAAAACTGTTTTTT
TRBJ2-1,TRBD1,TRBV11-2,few,CASSLEATGYNEQFF,TGTGCCAGCAGCTTAGAGGCGACAGGGTACAATGAGCAGTTCTTC
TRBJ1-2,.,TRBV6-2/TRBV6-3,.,CASSFGPNYGYTF,TGTGCCAGCAGTTTCGGTCCTAACTATGGCTACACCTTC
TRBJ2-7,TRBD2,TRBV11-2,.,CASSLRSATAGEQYF,TGTGCCAGCAGCTTAAGGTCAGCCACAGCGGGGGAGCAGTACTTC
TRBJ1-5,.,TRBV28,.,CASSLNGGQPQHF,TGTGCCAGCAGTTTGAATGGCGGTCAGCCCCAGCATTTT
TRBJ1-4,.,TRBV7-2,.,CASSLRGGTNEKLFF,TGTGCCAGCAGCTTAAGAGGGGGGACTAATGAAAAACTGTTTTTT
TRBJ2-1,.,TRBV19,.,CASSNGGRYNEQFF,TGTGCCAGTAGTAACGGGGGCCGCTACAATGAGCAGTTCTTC
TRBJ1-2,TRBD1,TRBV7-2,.,CASSGRTGGYGYTF,TGTGCCAGCAGCGGAAGGACAGGGGGCTATGGCTACACCTTC
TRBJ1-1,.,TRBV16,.,CASSYREGYTEAFF,TGTGCCAGCAGTTACAGGGAGGGGTACACTGAAGCTTTCTTT
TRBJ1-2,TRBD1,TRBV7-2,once,CASSLYRGHVYGYTF,TGTGCCAGCAGCTTGTACAGGGGGCATGTCTATGGCTACACCTTC
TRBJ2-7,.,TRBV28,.,CASTPFGSGYEQYF,TGTGCCAGCACCCCATTCGGGAGCGGCTACGAGCAGTACTTC
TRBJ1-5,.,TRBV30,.,CAWRGKTGGNQPQHF,TGTGCCTGGAGAGGTAAGACCGGGGGCAATCAGCCCCAGCATTTT
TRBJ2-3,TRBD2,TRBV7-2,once,CASSLTGGFSTDTQYF,TGTGCCAGCAGCTTAACGGGGGGTTTTAGCACAGATACGCAGTATTTT
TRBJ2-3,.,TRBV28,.,CASSLGFTDTQYF,TGTGCCAGCAGTTTGGGCTTCACAGATACGCAGTATTTT
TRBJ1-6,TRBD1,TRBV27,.,CASSPGGQGNSPLHF,TGTGCCAGCAGTCCTGGGGGACAGGGGAATTCACCCCTCCACTTT
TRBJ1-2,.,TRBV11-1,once,CASSFSPQGLAGYTF,TGTGCCAGCAGCTTCTCGCCTCAGGGGCTGGCTGGCTACACCTTC
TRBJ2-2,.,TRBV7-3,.,CASSLFAGVDTGELFF,TGTGCCAGCAGCTTATTTGCAGGGGTCGACACCGGGGAGCTGTTTTTT
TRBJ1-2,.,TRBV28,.,CASSFRVYGYTF,TGTGCCAGCAGTTTCCGCGTCTATGGCTACACCTTC
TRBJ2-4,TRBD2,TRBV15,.,CATSRDTLAGGITQYF,TGTGCCACCAGCAGAGATACGCTAGCGGGAGGGATAACCCAGTACTTC
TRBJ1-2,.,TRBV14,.,CASSQAGFGYTF,TGTGCCAGCAGCCAAGCGGGGTTTGGCTACACCTTC
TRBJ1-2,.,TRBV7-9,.,CATTGFRAYGYTF,TGTGCCACCACAGGGTTTCGGGCCTATGGCTACACCTTC
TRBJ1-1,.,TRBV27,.,CASSPEPNTEAFF,TGTGCCAGCAGTCCAGAGCCGAACACTGAAGCTTTCTTT
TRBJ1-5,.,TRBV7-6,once,CASSGDSNQPQHF,TGTGCCAGCAGCGGAGATAGCAATCAGCCCCAGCATTTT
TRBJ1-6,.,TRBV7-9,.,CASSLPVRGRWSPLHF,TGTGCCAGCAGCTTACCCGTACGGGGGAGGTGGTCACCCCTCCACTTT
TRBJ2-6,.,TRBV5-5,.,CASSYGPLSGANVLTF,TGTGCCAGCAGTTACGGACCTCTCTCTGGGGCCAACGTCCTGACTTTC
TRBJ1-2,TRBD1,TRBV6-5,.,CASKTGDTYGYTF,TGTGCCAGCAAAACAGGGGACACGTATGGCTACACCTTC
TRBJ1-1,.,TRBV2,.,CASSQSPVTEAFF,TGTGCCAGCAGCCAAAGTCCTGTCACTGAAGCTTTCTTT
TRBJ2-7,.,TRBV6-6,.,CASSPNGQLSISYEQYF,TGTGCCAGCAGTCCCAACGGACAGCTATCTATTTCCTACGAGCAGTACTTC
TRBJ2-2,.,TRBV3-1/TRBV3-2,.,CASSQGLYTGELFF,TGTGCCAGCAGCCAAGGCCTCTACACCGGGGAGCTGTTTTTT
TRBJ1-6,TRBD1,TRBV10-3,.,CAISGTGGNSPLHF,TGTGCCATCAGCGGGACAGGGGGGAATTCACCCCTCCACTTT
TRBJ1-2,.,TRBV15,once,CATSRGQAANYGYTF,TGTGCCACCAGCAGAGGACAGGCAGCTAACTATGGCTACACCTTC
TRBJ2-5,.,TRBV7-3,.,CASSRGNLETQYF,TGTGCCAGCAGCCGGGGGAACTTAGAGACCCAGTACTTC
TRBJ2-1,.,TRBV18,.,CASSPNSGASYNEQFF,TGTGCCAGCTCACCAAATAGCGGCGCCTCCTACAATGAGCAGTTCTTC
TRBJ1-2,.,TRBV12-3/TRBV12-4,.,CASSLTVTYGYTF,TGTGCCAGCAGTTTAACGGTTACCTATGGCTACACCTTC
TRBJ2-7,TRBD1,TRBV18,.,CASSPRGQAYEQYF,TGTGCCAGCTCACCACGGGGACAGGCCTACGAGCAGTACTTC
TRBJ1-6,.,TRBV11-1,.,CASWRTHNSPLHF,TGTGCCAGCTGGCGGACCCATAATTCACCCCTCCACTTT
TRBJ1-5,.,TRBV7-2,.,CASSLDGTINQPQHF,TGTGCCAGCAGCTTAGACGGTACTATCAATCAGCCCCAGCATTTT
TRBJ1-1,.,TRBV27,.,CASSSTANTEAFF,TGTGCCAGCAGTTCGACAGCGAACACTGAAGCTTTCTTT
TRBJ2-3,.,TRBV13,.,CASSTHRQMRVTDTQYF,TGTGCCAGCAGCACCCACCGACAGATGAGGGTCACAGATACGCAGTATTTT
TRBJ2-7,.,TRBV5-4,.,CASSFGQGAGGQYF,TGTGCCAGCAGCTTTGGGCAGGGCGCCGGAGGGCAGTACTTC
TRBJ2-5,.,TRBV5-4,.,CASSLNWYRGQETQYF,TGTGCCAGCAGCTTAAATTGGTATCGGGGGCAAGAGACCCAGTACTTC